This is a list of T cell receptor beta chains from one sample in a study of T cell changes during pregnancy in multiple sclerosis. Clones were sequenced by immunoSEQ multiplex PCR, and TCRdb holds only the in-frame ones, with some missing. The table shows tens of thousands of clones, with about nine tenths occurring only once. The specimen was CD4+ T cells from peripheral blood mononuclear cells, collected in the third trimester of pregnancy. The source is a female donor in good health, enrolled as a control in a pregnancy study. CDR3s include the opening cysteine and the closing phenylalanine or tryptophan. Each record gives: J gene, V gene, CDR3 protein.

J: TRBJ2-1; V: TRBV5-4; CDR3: CASSETSGRAIEQFF
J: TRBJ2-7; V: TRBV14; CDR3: CASSQALAGVKYEQYF
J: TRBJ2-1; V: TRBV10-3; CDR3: CATTTRWTSGGGEQFF
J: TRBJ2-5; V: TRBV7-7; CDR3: CASSSSGLGIGTQYF
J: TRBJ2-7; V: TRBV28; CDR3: CASSLDPLAGAYEQYF
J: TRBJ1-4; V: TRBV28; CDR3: CASSTTGHNEKLFF
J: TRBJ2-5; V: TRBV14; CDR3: CASSQDRLAGGPYQETQYF
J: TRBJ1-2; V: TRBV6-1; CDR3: CASDRVGGYGYTF
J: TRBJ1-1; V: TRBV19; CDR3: CASSYTGQLNTEAFF
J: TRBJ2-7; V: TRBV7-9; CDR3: CASDRTGGIYEQYF
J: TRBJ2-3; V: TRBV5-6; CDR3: CASSSRVTDTQYF
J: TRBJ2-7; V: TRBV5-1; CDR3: CASSLDTSYEQYF
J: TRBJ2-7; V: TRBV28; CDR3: CASSFGGFYEQYF
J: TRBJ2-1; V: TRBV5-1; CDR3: CASSLDGTDYNEQFF
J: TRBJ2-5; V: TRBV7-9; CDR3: CASSLGGQETQYF
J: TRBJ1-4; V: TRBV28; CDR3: CASSLSRGVREKLFF
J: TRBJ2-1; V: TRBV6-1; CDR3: CASSEGGRQFF
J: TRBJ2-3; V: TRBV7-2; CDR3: CASSFLAGVGSTDTQYF
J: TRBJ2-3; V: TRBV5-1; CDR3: CASSDLAGAESDTQYF
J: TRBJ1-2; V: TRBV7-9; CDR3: CASSPGQRYGYTF
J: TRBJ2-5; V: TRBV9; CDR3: CASSLGTGQETQYF
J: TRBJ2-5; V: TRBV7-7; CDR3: CASSSTPLGQGGETQYF
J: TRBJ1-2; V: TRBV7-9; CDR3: CASSLSLRDYGYTF
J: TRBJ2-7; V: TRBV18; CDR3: CASSPGGKEQYF
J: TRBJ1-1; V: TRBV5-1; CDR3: CASSRTGIETEAFF
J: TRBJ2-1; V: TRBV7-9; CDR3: CASSFPTSGRGFF
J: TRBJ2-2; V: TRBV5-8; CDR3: CASSLEHVNTGELFF
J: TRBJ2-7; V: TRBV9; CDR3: CASSAGLASYEQYF
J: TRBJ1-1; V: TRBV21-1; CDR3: CASSNGRAPRSPEAFF
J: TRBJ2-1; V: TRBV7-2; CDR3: CASRGAGISYNEQFF
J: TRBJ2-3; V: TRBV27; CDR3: CASSFGVGRGYHTDTQYF
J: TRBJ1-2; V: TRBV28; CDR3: CASRRQGADGYTF
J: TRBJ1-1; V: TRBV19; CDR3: CASSIGGTENTEAFF
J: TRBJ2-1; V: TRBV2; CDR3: CASSGGGKGDNEQFF
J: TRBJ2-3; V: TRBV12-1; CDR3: CASSPPTTSPQRLAGVTDTQYF
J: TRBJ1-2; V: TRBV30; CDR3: CAWSEGTGAGGEGYTF
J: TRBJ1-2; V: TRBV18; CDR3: CASSRMDSLAYGYTF
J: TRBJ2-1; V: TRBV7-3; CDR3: CASSLRPPGAGAYNEQFF
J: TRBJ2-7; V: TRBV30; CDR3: CAWSTGLLGNNYEQYF
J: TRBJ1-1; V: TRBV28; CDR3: CASSSTAPNTEAFF
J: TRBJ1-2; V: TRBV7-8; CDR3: CASSFDIYGYTF
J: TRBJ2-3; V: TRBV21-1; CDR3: CASSLLAGETDTQYF
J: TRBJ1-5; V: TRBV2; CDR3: CASSQSGTGGWEPQHF